Listed here is a single T cell receptor beta chain. The antigen remains unidentified. Trimming left V 0 bases short and J 2 bases short, with 12 bases between. The V gene's germline CDR1 is SGHTS and CDR2 YDEGEE. The CDR3 contains 16 residues. Thymic material originated from resections removed in the course of corrective heart surgery. All donors were healthy Finnish infants who were undergoing corrective surgery to treat congenital heart defects. Sequencing was performed with immunoSEQ multiplex PCR; in TCRdb, only in-frame clones are kept and a portion is missing. The sample carries 100,000 to 150,000 clones, around 94% recorded once. The sample originates from a study of human thymus T cells. General observations from the study: Repertoires from thymus and blood appeared to show biased V and J gene usage. What related research reported was that thymic repertoires overlapped highly among unrelated individuals.

This receptor was identified in a boy under three years old with a congenital heart defect but otherwise immunologically healthy. Sequencing input: thymus tissue. This chain links TRBV5-8 with TRBJ2-4; no definite D call. This chain's CDR3 is CASSLDRSLTKNIQYF. In nucleotides, the CDR3 is TGTGCCAGCAGCTTGGATCGGTCTTTAACCAAAAACATTCAGTACTTC.